The 23 T cell receptor beta chains presented below share a single source sample, sequenced in a study of T cells in Graves' hyperthyroidism and ophthalmopathy. Using RNA transcripts as the source, TCR beta CDR3 regions were amplified. A first-round RT-PCR of the TCR CDR3 used the HTBI primer set. One entry per CDR3 protein results from TCRdb running MiXCR on the multiplex PCR reads. In the table there are about 290,000 distinct CDR3 sequences, 15% to 20% of which are singletons. Sequencing was done on a sample of blood. Receptors were obtained from a woman aged 55 to 70 with Graves' ophthalmopathy.

The chain couples TRBV28 to TRBJ2-2, with D unresolved. This CDR3 comprises 18 residues. Trimming removed 8 bases from V and 6 bases from J, with 28 bases in between. Per germline, CDR1 MDHEN and CDR2 SYDVKM. CDR3 in amino acids: CASGPPEVDLVVAGELFF. In DNA form, the CDR3 reads TGTGCCAGCGGTCCCCCAGAGGTGGATCTGGTGGTTGCCGGGGAGCTGTTTTTT.

This clonotype was counted at least ten times. The V call is TRBV28, the J call TRBJ2-2, with D perhaps TRBD2 (7 bases). Trimming removed 5 bases at V and 6 bases at J, with 16 bases between. CDR1 and CDR2 from the germline V gene are MDHEN and SYDVKM. This CDR3 contains 15 residues. CDR3 region: CASSPAGARAGELFF. Written as DNA, the CDR3 is TGTGCCAGCAGTCCGGCGGGGGCTCGGGCCGGGGAGCTGTTTTTT.

This clonotype was counted many times. The gene calls are TRBV11-3 and TRBJ2-1; D possibly uses TRBD1 or TRBD2 (5 bases each). CDR3 length: 14 amino acids. CDR1 SGHNT and CDR2 YENEEA come from the germline V gene. With 5 bases removed from V and 2 bases from J, the gap between germline ends came to 10 bases. The CDR3, as DNA: TGTGCCAGCAGCCCGGGACGGCCCTACAATGAGCAGTTCTTC. This encodes CASSPGRPYNEQFF.

The gene calls are TRBV20-1 and TRBJ2-7; 11 bases match TRBD2. This CDR3 is 13 amino acids long. Losses at the gene ends were 5 bases for V and 6 bases for J; bases not matched to a gene: 6. Germline lookup yields CDR1 DFQATT and CDR2 SNEGSKA (reference sequence). The CDR3 is CSAAVLAGGEQYF. The CDR3 DNA sequence: TGCAGTGCTGCCGTGCTAGCGGGAGGCGAGCAGTACTTC.

The chain uses TRBV12-3 or TRBV12-4 and TRBJ2-2, with a possible D match to TRBD1 (6 bases). Trimming left V 0 bases short and J 0 bases short, with 11 bases between. This CDR3 region has 17 residues. CDR3 DNA: TGTGCCAGCAGTTTAGCTAGTGGGGGCCCGAACACCGGGGAGCTGTTTTTT. This codes for CASSLASGGPNTGELFF.

This clonotype was observed at least ten times. V usage is TRBV12-3 or TRBV12-4 and J usage is TRBJ2-7, with 8 bases that match TRBD1. This CDR3 spans 14 amino acids. V was clipped by 6 bases and J by 5 bases; unmatched bases: 9. CDR3 in amino acids: CASSLSGGSDEQYF. The CDR3 DNA reads as TGTGCCAGCAGCCTTTCAGGGGGCTCGGACGAGCAGTACTTC.

This clonotype was counted a few times. The rearrangement joins TRBV9 to TRBJ1-3; TRBD1 is a possible D gene (5 bases). The V gene lost 4 bases and the J gene lost 2 bases, with 13 bases spanning the gap. CDR1 is SGDLS, CDR2 YYNGEE, per germline. The CDR3 extends over 15 amino acids. The DNA for the CDR3 is TGTGCCAGCAGCCCAGAAGGGACGGCTGGAAACACCATATATTTT. Amino acids: CASSPEGTAGNTIYF. The full variable domain, with the rest looked up from reference TRBV9 and TRBJ1-3, is DSGVTQTPKHLITATGQRVTLRCSPRSGDLSVYWYQQSLDQGLQFLIQYYNGEERAKGNILERFSAQQFPDLHSELNLSSLELGDSALYFCASSPEGTAGNTIYFGEGSWLTVV.

This chain uses TRBV12-3 or TRBV12-4 with TRBJ2-7; D tentatively reads TRBD1 or TRBD2 (5 bases each). Trimming stripped 8 bases from V and 3 bases from J, with 14 bases between. The CDR3 loop spans 13 amino acids. The CDR3 nucleotides are TGTGCCAGCGTCCGGGACGGAGGCTACGAGCAGTACTTC. This encodes CASVRDGGYEQYF.

There are a few counts of this clonotype. In DNA form, the CDR3 reads TGTGCCAGCAATAGCCTTAGAGACAGGGATACCTATGGCTACACCTTC. Encoded protein: CASNSLRDRDTYGYTF. The rearrangement links TRBV6-1 to TRBJ1-2, with 7 bases aligning to TRBD1. The CDR3 length is 16 residues. V was pared by 7 bases and J by 4 bases, with 15 bases of the junction left unmatched. Germline V lookup: CDR1 MNHNS, CDR2 SASEGT.

This clonotype was detected a few times. The J gene is TRBJ2-5, the V gene TRBV5-1, with 9 bases lining up with TRBD1. Trimming removed 0 bases from V and 4 bases from J; junction bases left unmatched: 7. This CDR3 region has 16 residues. Germline CDR1 and CDR2: SGHRS and YFSETQ. The CDR3 region has the DNA TGCGCCAGCAGCTTGGAACAGGGGGCTTTCGGAGAGACCCAGTACTTC. It translates to CASSLEQGAFGETQYF.

This clonotype occurred many times. This chain links TRBV5-1 with TRBJ1-1; D is unresolved. Germline V gene lookup returns CDR1 SGHRS and CDR2 YFSETQ. V gave up 0 bases and J gave up 1 base, with 10 bases separating them. The length of the CDR3 is 15 residues. DNA for the CDR3: TGCGCCAGCAGCTTGGTCACCTGGGGGAACACTGAAGCTTTCTTT. Translating it yields CASSLVTWGNTEAFF.

There are many counts of this clonotype. The genes are TRBV2 and TRBJ2-4; D unresolved. CDR1 and CDR2 from the germline V gene are SNHLY and FYNNEI. CDR3 length: 12 amino acids. V was shortened by 6 bases and J by 5 bases, with 8 bases between the two germline ends. CDR3 residues: CASRKDENIQYF. The CDR3 DNA reads as TGTGCCAGCAGAAAGGATGAAAACATTCAGTACTTC.

This clonotype was seen ten or more times. J is TRBJ2-4 and V is TRBV11-2, with 9 bases identical to TRBD2. There are 14 residues in the CDR3. The V and J ends lost 3 bases and 10 bases, in that order; junction bases with no gene match: 7. Germline V gives CDR1 SGHAT, CDR2 FQNNGV. Written as DNA, the CDR3 is TGTGCCAGCAGCTTCCTAGCGGGGCCGGGGATTCAGTACTTC. Its protein is CASSFLAGPGIQYF.

This clonotype was observed once. The chain employs TRBV5-5 and TRBJ1-1, with D perhaps matching TRBD1 (6 bases). Germline CDR1 reads SGHKS; CDR2 reads YYEKEE (reference sequence). This CDR3 has 15 amino acids. V lost 4 bases to trimming and J lost 3 bases, with 16 bases between them. The CDR3 sequence: CASSALGAEDTEAFF. Written as DNA, the CDR3 is TGTGCCAGCAGCGCCCTGGGGGCAGAGGACACTGAAGCTTTCTTT.

This clonotype showed up just a few times. This chain joins TRBV25-1 and TRBJ2-1; D uncertain. This CDR3 is 14 amino acids long. The germline V gene encodes CDR1 MGHDK and CDR2 SYGVNS. Trimming left V 7 bases short and J 7 bases short, with 17 bases between. CDR3 loop: CASTKVGPVNEQFF. The CDR3 DNA reads as TGTGCCAGCACCAAAGTAGGGCCGGTTAATGAGCAGTTCTTC.

The rearrangement links TRBV20-1 to TRBJ2-2; D possibly corresponds to TRBD2 (6 bases). This CDR3 spans 13 amino acids. Germline CDR1 reads DFQATT; CDR2 reads SNEGSKA (reference sequence). Trimming shortened V by 4 bases and J by 1 base, and 7 bases separated the two germline ends. The CDR3 DNA sequence: TGCAGTGCTAAGGAGGGGAACACCGGGGAGCTGTTTTTT. It translates to CSAKEGNTGELFF.

Ten or more counts support this clonotype. The chain is built from TRBV5-6 and TRBJ2-7; D uncertain. V was cut by 2 bases and J by 3 bases, with 9 bases left in between. Germline V lookup: CDR1 SGHDT, CDR2 YYEEEE. The CDR3 has 13 amino acids. CDR3 amino acids: CASSLYNSYEQYF. The CDR3 DNA follows: TGTGCCAGCAGCTTATATAACAGCTACGAGCAGTACTTC.

This clonotype appeared many times. This rearrangement joins TRBV6-2 or TRBV6-3 to TRBJ2-2; no firm D call. This CDR3 contains 13 residues. Per the germline V gene, CDR1 is MNHEY and CDR2 is SVGEGT. Deletions cut 6 bases from V and 4 bases from J, with 9 bases between. The CDR3 region is CASRPFGTGELFF. CDR3 nucleotide sequence: TGTGCCAGCAGGCCGTTCGGCACCGGGGAGCTGTTTTTT.

The V gene is TRBV4-1, the J gene TRBJ1-5; the D is unclear. V lost 5 bases to trimming and J lost 0 bases, with 5 bases between them. The CDR3 totals 13 residues. CDR1 and CDR2 from the germline V gene are MGHRA and YSYEKL. The CDR3 nucleotides are TGCGCCAGCAGCGGATTTAGCAATCAGCCCCAGCATTTT. This codes for CASSGFSNQPQHF.

This clonotype was picked up many times. The chain couples TRBV12-3 or TRBV12-4 to TRBJ2-1; D is unclear. The CDR3 length is 15 residues. V was cut by 2 bases and J by 5 bases, with 13 bases left in between. CDR3 sequence: CASSLLVRKHNEQFF. The DNA for the CDR3 is TGTGCCAGCAGTTTACTAGTGAGAAAGCACAATGAGCAGTTCTTC.

This clonotype appeared many times. This sequence joins TRBV2 and TRBJ2-2, with 12 nucleotides matching TRBD2. CDR3 length: 15 residues. The V gene end was trimmed by 6 bases and the J gene end by 5 bases; junction bases not matched to a gene: 4. Per the germline V gene, CDR1 is SNHLY and CDR2 is FYNNEI. Written as DNA, the CDR3 is TGTGCCAGCAGACCGACTAGCGGGAGTACCGGGGAGCTGTTTTTT. The encoded protein is CASRPTSGSTGELFF.

This clonotype was counted a single time. The DNA for the CDR3 is TGTGCCAGCAGTGGAATCCCGGGACAGGGCGGTCAGCCCCAGCATTTT. Encoded protein: CASSGIPGQGGQPQHF. The genes are TRBV2 and TRBJ1-5; 9 positions agree with TRBD1. V shed 4 bases, J shed 6 bases, and the junction held 10 bases outside the gene matches. Per germline, CDR1 SNHLY and CDR2 FYNNEI. This CDR3 comprises 16 residues.

This clonotype was seen only a few times. The chain joins TRBV6-1 to TRBJ1-4; 7 nucleotides match TRBD1. The CDR3 covers 14 residues. CDR1 MNHNS and CDR2 SASEGT come from the germline V gene. Germline trimming cut 8 bases from V and 6 bases from J; bases unmatched to any gene: 9. CDR3 amino acids: CASFETGLDEKLFF. CDR3 bases: TGTGCCAGCTTTGAGACAGGGTTGGATGAAAAACTGTTTTTT.